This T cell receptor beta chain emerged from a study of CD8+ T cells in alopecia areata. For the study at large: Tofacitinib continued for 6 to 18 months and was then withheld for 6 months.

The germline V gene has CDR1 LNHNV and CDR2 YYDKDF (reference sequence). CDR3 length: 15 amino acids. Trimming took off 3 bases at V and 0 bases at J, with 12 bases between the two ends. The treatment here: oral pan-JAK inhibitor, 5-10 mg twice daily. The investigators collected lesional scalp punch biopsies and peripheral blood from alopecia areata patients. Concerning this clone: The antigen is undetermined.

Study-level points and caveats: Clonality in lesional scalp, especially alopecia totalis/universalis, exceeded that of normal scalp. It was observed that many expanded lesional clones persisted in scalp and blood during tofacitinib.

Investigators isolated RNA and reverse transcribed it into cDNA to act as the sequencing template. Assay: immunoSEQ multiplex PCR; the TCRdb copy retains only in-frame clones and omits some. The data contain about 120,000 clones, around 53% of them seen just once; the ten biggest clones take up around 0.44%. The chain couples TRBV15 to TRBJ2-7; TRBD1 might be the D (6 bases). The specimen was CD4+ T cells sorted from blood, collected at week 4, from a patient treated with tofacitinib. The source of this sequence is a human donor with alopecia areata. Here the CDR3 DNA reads TGTGCCACCAGCAGGGAAAGGGGGAGCTCCTACGAGCAGTACTTC. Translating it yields CATSRERGSSYEQYF.